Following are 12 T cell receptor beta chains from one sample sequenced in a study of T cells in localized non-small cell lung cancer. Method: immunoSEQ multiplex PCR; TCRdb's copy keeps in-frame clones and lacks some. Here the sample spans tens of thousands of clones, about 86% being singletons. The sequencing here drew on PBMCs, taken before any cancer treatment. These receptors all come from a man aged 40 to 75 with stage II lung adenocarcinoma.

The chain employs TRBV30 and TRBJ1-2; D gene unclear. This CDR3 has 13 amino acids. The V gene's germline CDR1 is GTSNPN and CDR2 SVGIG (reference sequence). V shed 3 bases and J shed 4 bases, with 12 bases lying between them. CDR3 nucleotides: TGTGCCTGGAGCCACTTCCGGGCCTATGGCTACACCTTC. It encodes CAWSHFRAYGYTF.

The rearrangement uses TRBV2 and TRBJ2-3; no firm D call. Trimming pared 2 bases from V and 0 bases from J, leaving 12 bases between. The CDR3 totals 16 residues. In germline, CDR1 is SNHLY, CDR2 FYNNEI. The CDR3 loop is CASSESGGTSTDTQYF. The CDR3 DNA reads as TGTGCCAGCAGTGAATCTGGCGGAACTAGCACAGATACGCAGTATTTT.

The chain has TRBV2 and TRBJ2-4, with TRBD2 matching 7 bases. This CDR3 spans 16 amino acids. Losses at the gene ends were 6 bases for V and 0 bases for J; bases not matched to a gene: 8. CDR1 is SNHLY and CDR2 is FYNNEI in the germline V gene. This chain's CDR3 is CASSGTISLAKNIQYF. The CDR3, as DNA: TGTGCCAGCAGCGGGACTATATCGCTAGCCAAAAACATTCAGTACTTC. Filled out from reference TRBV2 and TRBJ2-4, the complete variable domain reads EPEVTQTPSHQVTQMGQEVILRCVPISNHLYFYWYRQILGQKVEFLVSFYNNEISEKSEIFDDQFSVERPDGSNFTLKIRSTKLEDSAMYFCASSGTISLAKNIQYFGAGTRLSVL.

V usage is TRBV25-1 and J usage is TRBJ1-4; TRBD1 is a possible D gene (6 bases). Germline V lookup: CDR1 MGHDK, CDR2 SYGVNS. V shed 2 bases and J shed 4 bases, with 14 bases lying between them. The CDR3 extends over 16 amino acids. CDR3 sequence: CASSEREGGRNEKLFF. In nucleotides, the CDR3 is TGTGCCAGCAGTGAACGCGAGGGGGGACGTAATGAAAAACTGTTTTTT.

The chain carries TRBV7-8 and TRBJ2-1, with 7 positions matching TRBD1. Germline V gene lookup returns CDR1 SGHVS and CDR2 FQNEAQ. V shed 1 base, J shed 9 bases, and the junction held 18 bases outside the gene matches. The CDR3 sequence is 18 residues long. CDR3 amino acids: CASSLVTSGGSYDSEQFF. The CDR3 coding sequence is TGTGCCAGCAGCTTAGTCACTTCAGGGGGTTCCTACGACAGTGAGCAGTTCTTC.

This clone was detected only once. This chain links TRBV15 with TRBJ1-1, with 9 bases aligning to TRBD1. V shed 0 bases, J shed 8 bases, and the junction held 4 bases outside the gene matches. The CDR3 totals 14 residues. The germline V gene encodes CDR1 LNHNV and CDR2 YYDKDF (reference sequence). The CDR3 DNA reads TGTGCCACCAGCAGAGACGGACAGGGGCTCGAAGCTTTCTTT. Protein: CATSRDGQGLEAFF.

In DNA, the CDR3 is TGTGCCAGCAGCGCCTCTGGGGCCAACGTCCTGACTTTC. It codes for CASSASGANVLTF. The chain uses TRBV9 and TRBJ2-6; D gene unclear. The V end was cut by 3 bases, the J end by 0 bases, with 1 base between. Germline V gene lookup returns CDR1 SGDLS and CDR2 YYNGEE. The CDR3 runs to 13 residues.

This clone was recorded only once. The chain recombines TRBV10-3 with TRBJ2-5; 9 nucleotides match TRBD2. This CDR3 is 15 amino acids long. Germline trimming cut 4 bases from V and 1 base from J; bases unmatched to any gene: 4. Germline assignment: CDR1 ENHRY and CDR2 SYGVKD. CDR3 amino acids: CAISVSGGSQETQYF. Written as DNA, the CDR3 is TGTGCCATCAGTGTTAGCGGGGGTAGCCAAGAGACCCAGTACTTC.

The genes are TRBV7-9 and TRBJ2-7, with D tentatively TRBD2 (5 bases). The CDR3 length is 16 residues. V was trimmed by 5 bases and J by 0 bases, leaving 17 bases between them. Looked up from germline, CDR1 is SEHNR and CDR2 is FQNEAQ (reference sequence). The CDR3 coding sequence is TGTGCCAGCAGCCATTTTGGTAGCGAAGCCTCCTACGAGCAGTACTTC. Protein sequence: CASSHFGSEASYEQYF.

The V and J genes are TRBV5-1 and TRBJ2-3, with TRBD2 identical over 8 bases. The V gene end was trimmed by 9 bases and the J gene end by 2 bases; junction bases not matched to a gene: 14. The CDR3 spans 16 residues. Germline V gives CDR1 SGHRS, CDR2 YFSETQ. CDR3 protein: CAIPCLIAGFTDTQYF. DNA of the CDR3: TGCGCCATCCCGTGTTTAATAGCGGGGTTCACAGATACGCAGTATTTT.

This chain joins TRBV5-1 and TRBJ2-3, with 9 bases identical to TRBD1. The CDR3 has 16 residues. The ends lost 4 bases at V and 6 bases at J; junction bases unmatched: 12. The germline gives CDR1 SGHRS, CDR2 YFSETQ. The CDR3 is CASSISTGGSLDTQYF. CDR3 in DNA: TGCGCCAGCAGCATATCGACAGGGGGATCTCTCGATACGCAGTATTTT.

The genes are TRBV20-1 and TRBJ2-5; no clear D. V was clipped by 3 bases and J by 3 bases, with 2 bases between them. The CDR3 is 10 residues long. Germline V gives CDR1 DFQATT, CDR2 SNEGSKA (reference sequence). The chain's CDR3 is CSASEETQYF. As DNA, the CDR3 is TGCAGTGCTAGTGAAGAGACCCAGTACTTC.